This entry lists 4 T cell receptor beta chains sequenced from one sample in a study of cytomegalovirus exposure and HLA in healthy donors. TCRdb's table, derived via immunoSEQ multiplex PCR, lists solely in-frame clones and lacks some. The table shows 78,000 or so clones, with 90% to 95% occurring only once. The specimen was PBMCs. These receptors all stem from a woman aged 18 to 35 in good health and CMV-seropositive.

Only one count was recorded for this clone. The V and J genes are TRBV19 and TRBJ2-3, with TRBD2 matching 13 bases. Germline-derived CDR1 and CDR2 are LNHDA and SQIVND (reference sequence). The CDR3 runs 17 residues. With V trimmed by 5 bases and J by 2 bases, 7 bases remained unmatched. The CDR3 loop reads CASSSRTSGGTTDTQYF. CDR3 DNA: TGTGCCAGTAGTTCTAGGACTAGCGGGGGCACCACAGATACGCAGTATTTT. Drawing the rest from reference TRBV19 and TRBJ2-3, the complete variable domain is DGGITQSPKYLFRKEGQNVTLSCEQNLNHDAMYWYRQDPGQGLRLIYYSQIVNDFQKGDIAEGYSVSREKKESFPLTVTSAQKNPTAFYLCASSSRTSGGTTDTQYFGPGTRLTVL.

In nucleotides, the CDR3 is TGTGCCAGCAGTTCTGACAGGACCACCTACGAGCAGTACTTC. As protein: CASSSDRTTYEQYF. The V gene is TRBV27, the J gene TRBJ2-7, with D possibly TRBD1 on 6 matching bases. Trimming cost V 4 bases and J 2 bases, with 12 bases left between them. The germline V gene has CDR1 MNHEY and CDR2 SMNVEV (reference sequence). CDR3 length: 14 residues.

V and J are TRBV2 and TRBJ1-6, with D tentatively TRBD1 (6 bases). Germline CDR1 is SNHLY and CDR2 is FYNNEI. The CDR3 runs to 17 residues. Trimming shortened V by 6 bases and J by 0 bases, and 15 bases separated the two germline ends. DNA of the CDR3: TGTGCCAGCAGCACATCGACAGGCAGCTCCTATAATTCACCCCTCCACTTT. This sequence encodes CASSTSTGSSYNSPLHF.

The chain recombines TRBV28 with TRBJ2-7; 13 bases line up with TRBD2. Germline V gene data show CDR1 as MDHEN and CDR2 as SYDVKM. This CDR3 has 16 amino acids. Unmatched junction bases numbered 6, after V lost 6 bases and J lost 1 base. CDR3 amino acids: CASRGLGLAGSYEQYF. Written as DNA, the CDR3 is TGTGCCAGCAGGGGGCTGGGACTAGCGGGGTCCTACGAGCAGTACTTC. The whole variable domain, filled in from reference TRBV28 and TRBJ2-7, reads DVKVTQSSRYLVKRTGEKVFLECVQDMDHENMFWYRQDPGLGLRLIYFSYDVKMKEKGDIPEGYSVSREKKERFSLILESASTNQTSMYLCASRGLGLAGSYEQYFGPGTRLTVT.